One sample yielded the 20 T cell receptor beta chains listed below, sequenced in a study of OX40 agonist ivuxolimab in advanced cancers. Here immunoSEQ multiplex PCR was the method, and the copy in TCRdb shows in-frame clones only, minus some. The table records some 50,000 clones, approximately 88% of them present only once. The sample consisted of CD4+ or CD8+ T cells sorted from blood, taken in a trial of the OX40 agonist ivuxolimab. These receptors all stem from an adult with an advanced solid tumor such as melanoma, head and neck, liver or kidney cancer.

This chain connects TRBV15 to TRBJ1-5; D may be TRBD1 (6 bases). The CDR3 has 17 residues. The germline gives CDR1 LNHNV, CDR2 YYDKDF (reference sequence). V was cut by 1 base and J by 2 bases, with 15 bases left in between. CDR3 protein: CATSRGLGARGNQPQHF. The DNA of the CDR3 is TGTGCCACCAGCAGAGGGTTGGGGGCTCGGGGCAATCAGCCCCAGCATTTT.

V is TRBV5-4 and J is TRBJ2-6, with TRBD1 matching 8 bases. The CDR3 totals 15 residues. V shed 4 bases, J shed 4 bases, and the junction held 4 bases outside the gene matches. Germline V gene data show CDR1 as SGHNT and CDR2 as YYREEE (reference sequence). CDR3 protein: CASSPRGLGANVLTF. Here the CDR3 DNA reads TGTGCCAGCAGCCCCAGGGGGCTGGGGGCCAACGTCCTGACTTTC.

The J gene is TRBJ1-1, the V gene TRBV10-3, with a possible D match to TRBD1 (5 bases). This CDR3 region has 14 residues. Germline V lookup: CDR1 ENHRY, CDR2 SYGVKD. V shed 6 bases and J shed 1 base, with 12 bases lying between them. The CDR3 reads CAIRAGSGNTEAFF. CDR3 coding DNA: TGTGCCATCAGAGCAGGGTCTGGGAACACTGAAGCTTTCTTT.

This clone was seen a few times. Different DNA sequences within this sample yield the same CDR3. The chain couples TRBV29-1 to TRBJ2-2, with 7 positions matching TRBD2. The germline V gene encodes CDR1 SQVTM and CDR2 ANQGSEA. This CDR3 has 13 amino acids. V dropped 4 bases and J dropped 3; count of bases not matched to a gene: 2. CDR3 loop: CSVGLADTGELFF. The CDR3 nucleotides are TGCAGCGTTGGGCTAGCGGACACCGGGGAGCTGTTTTTT.

The genes are TRBV6-4 and TRBJ2-1; TRBD2 might be the D (5 bases). CDR1 and CDR2 (germline): MRHNA, SNTAGT. V lost 4 bases and J lost 8, with 15 bases in between. The CDR3 loop spans 14 amino acids. Here the CDR3 reads CASSANGEFDEQFF. The DNA of the CDR3 is TGTGCCAGCAGTGCTAACGGGGAGTTCGATGAGCAGTTCTTC.

V is TRBV29-1 and J is TRBJ2-1, with D perhaps TRBD1 or TRBD2 (5 bases each). CDR1 SQVTM and CDR2 ANQGSEA come from the germline V gene. The germline V and J ends were trimmed by 1 base and 7 bases, with 17 bases remaining between them. This CDR3 comprises 15 residues. Written as DNA, the CDR3 is TGCAGCGTTGAAGGAGGGTGGCAGGGTTTTAATGAGCAGTTCTTC. It encodes CSVEGGWQGFNEQFF.

The rearrangement uses TRBV7-3 and TRBJ2-1, with D tentatively TRBD2 (6 bases). The CDR3 length is 15 residues. From germline, CDR1 is SGHTA and CDR2 FQGTGA. V lost 3 bases and J 3 bases, leaving 12 bases between the germline ends. CDR3 bases: TGTGCCAGCAGCTTGGGGGGAGGCGGCTACAATGAGCAGTTCTTC. It is translated as CASSLGGGGYNEQFF.

The chain couples TRBV11-1 to TRBJ2-7; possible D gene TRBD1, 6 bases. The ends were cut back, 0 bases at V and 6 bases at J, with 6 bases in the middle. The CDR3 totals 12 residues. Germline V gives CDR1 SGHAT, CDR2 FQDESV (reference sequence). The CDR3 region is CASSLAGAEQYF. In DNA, the CDR3 is TGTGCCAGCAGCTTAGCGGGGGCCGAGCAGTACTTC.

The chain carries TRBV13 and TRBJ2-2, with 7 bases matching TRBD1. The CDR3 contains 16 residues. Germline-derived CDR1 and CDR2 are PRHDT and FYEKMQ (reference sequence). Losses at the gene ends were 4 bases for V and 5 bases for J; bases not matched to a gene: 10. The CDR3 region is CASSSDRVFRTGELFF. CDR3 DNA: TGTGCCAGCAGCTCAGACAGGGTTTTTCGAACCGGGGAGCTGTTTTTT.

The V call is TRBV6-5, the J call TRBJ2-7, with 7 nucleotides matching TRBD1. CDR1 is MNHEY and CDR2 is SVGAGI in the germline V gene. The CDR3 totals 14 residues. Trimming cost V 8 bases and J 3 bases; bases outside gene matches: 10. CDR3 sequence reads: CASVHLGGHYEQYF. CDR3 bases: TGTGCCAGCGTGCATTTAGGGGGCCACTACGAGCAGTACTTC.

This clone showed up just once. V is TRBV4-1 and J is TRBJ2-3; D may be TRBD2 (5 bases). Germline CDR1 is MGHRA and CDR2 is YSYEKL. The CDR3 covers 16 residues. Deletions cut 4 bases from V and 5 bases from J, with 19 bases between. As DNA, the CDR3 is TGCGCCAGCAGCCCAGGCCATGGACTCGCGAGAGATACGCAGTATTTT. Translating it yields CASSPGHGLARDTQYF.

J is TRBJ2-5 and V is TRBV18; D is possibly TRBD2 (5 bases). The germline V gene has CDR1 KGHSH and CDR2 LQKENI. Trimming cost V 4 bases and J 3 bases, with 27 bases left between them. The length of the CDR3 is 19 residues. CDR3 bases: TGTGCCAGCTCACAGGTAGCGCTGACATGGCGCAACAGAGAAGAGACCCAGTACTTC. Residues: CASSQVALTWRNREETQYF.

This rearrangement joins TRBV5-1 to TRBJ2-3; D could derive from TRBD1 or TRBD2 (5 bases each). The CDR3 totals 16 residues. V was cut by 0 bases and J by 1 base, with 12 bases left in between. The germline gives CDR1 SGHRS, CDR2 YFSETQ. For the CDR3, the DNA is TGCGCCAGCAGCTTGGCCGGGGACCTAGGCACAGATACGCAGTATTTT. Amino acids: CASSLAGDLGTDTQYF.

This chain uses TRBV9 with TRBJ2-1; TRBD2 matches 11 bases. Trimming took 4 bases from V and 7 from J; bases not matched to a gene: 7. This CDR3 has 15 residues. CDR1 and CDR2 from the germline V gene are SGDLS and YYNGEE. CDR3 residues: CASSILAGGENEQFF. CDR3 coding DNA: TGTGCCAGCAGCATATTAGCGGGAGGGGAAAATGAGCAGTTCTTC.

The chain employs TRBV14 and TRBJ1-2; tentatively, D is TRBD1 (5 bases). CDR1 SGHDN and CDR2 FVKESK come from the germline V gene. The CDR3 runs 14 residues. V was trimmed by 4 bases and J by 6 bases, leaving 15 bases between them. The CDR3 nucleotides read TGTGCCAGCAGCCCCCTGGAGGGGAGGGATGGCTACACCTTC. Its protein is CASSPLEGRDGYTF.

The chain is built from TRBV7-2 and TRBJ1-1; possible D gene TRBD1, 5 bases. Looked up from germline, CDR1 is SGHTA and CDR2 is FQGNSA. The CDR3 totals 14 residues. Trimming took off 2 bases at V and 5 bases at J, with 12 bases between the two ends. The CDR3, as DNA: TGTGCCAGCAGCTTAAACAGTGGGGGGACTGAAGCTTTCTTT. It translates to CASSLNSGGTEAFF.

The chain couples TRBV6-5 to TRBJ2-1, with D possibly being TRBD2 (6 bases). The CDR3 has 15 residues. The germline gives CDR1 MNHEY, CDR2 SVGAGI. V lost 6 bases and J lost 6, with 18 bases in between. The CDR3 nucleotides read TGTGCCAGCAGGATACGACTAGTAAAAGGCAATGAGCAGTTCTTC. This encodes CASRIRLVKGNEQFF.

The V call is TRBV5-3, the J call TRBJ2-1; D gene unclear. TRBV5-3 is known as an ORF, though its function is uncertain. The CDR3 is 14 amino acids. V was cut by 7 bases and J by 0 bases, with 11 bases left in between. The CDR3 spells CARQAESSYNEQFF. The CDR3 DNA reads TGTGCCAGACAGGCGGAAAGCTCCTACAATGAGCAGTTCTTC.

This chain links TRBV28 with TRBJ1-1; maybe TRBD1 (6 bases). The V gene lost 4 bases and the J gene lost 0 bases, with 15 bases spanning the gap. This CDR3 region has 16 residues. Germline assignment: CDR1 MDHEN and CDR2 SYDVKM. CDR3 nucleotide sequence: TGTGCCAGCAGTTCATGGGGGGGCCCCATGAACACTGAAGCTTTCTTT. Protein: CASSSWGGPMNTEAFF.

This chain links TRBV5-4 with TRBJ2-4, with 9 nucleotides matching TRBD1. Germline lookup yields CDR1 SGHNT and CDR2 YYREEE (reference sequence). V dropped 5 bases and J dropped 6; count of bases not matched to a gene: 9. This CDR3 is built from 15 residues. The CDR3 DNA is TGTGCCAGCAGTCCGCCGGGACAGGGAGTAAACATTCAGTACTTC. Translation gives CASSPPGQGVNIQYF.